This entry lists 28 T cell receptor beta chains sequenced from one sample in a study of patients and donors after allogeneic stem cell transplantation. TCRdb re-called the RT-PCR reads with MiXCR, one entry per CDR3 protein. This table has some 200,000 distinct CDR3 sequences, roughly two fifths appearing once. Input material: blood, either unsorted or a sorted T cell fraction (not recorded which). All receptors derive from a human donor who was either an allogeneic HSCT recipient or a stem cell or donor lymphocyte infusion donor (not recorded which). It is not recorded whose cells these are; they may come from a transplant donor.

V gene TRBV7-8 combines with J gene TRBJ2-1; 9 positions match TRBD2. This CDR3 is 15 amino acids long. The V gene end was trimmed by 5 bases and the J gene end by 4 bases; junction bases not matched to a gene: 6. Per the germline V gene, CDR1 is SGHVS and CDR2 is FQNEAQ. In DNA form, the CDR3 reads TGTGCCAGCAGCGCGCGGGAGGGCGAATACAATGAGCAGTTCTTC. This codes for CASSAREGEYNEQFF.

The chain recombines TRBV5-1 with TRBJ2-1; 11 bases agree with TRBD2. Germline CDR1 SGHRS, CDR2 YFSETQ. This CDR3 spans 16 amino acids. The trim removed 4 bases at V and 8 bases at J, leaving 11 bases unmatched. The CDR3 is CASSVLIAGGEDEQFF. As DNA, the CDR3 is TGCGCCAGCAGCGTTCTTATAGCGGGAGGGGAAGATGAGCAGTTCTTC.

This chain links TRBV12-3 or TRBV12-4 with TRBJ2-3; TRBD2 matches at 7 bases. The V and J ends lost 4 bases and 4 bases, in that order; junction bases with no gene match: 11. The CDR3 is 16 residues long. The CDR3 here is CASSSAGAIRADTQYF. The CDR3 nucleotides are TGTGCCAGCAGTTCCGCGGGAGCAATCCGGGCAGATACGCAGTATTTT.

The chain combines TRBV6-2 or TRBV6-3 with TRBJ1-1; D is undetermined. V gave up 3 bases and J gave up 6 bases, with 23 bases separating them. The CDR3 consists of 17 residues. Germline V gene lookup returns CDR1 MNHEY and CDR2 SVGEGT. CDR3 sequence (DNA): TGTGCCAGCAGTTATCCGAGCATTTGGGCCATAGCCTCTGAAGCTTTCTTT. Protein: CASSYPSIWAIASEAFF.

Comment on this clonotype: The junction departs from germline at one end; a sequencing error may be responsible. Here the CDR3 reads CASSPDRGPDQPRHF. CDR3 nucleotides: TGCGCCAGCAGCCCAGACAGGGGCCCAGATCAGCCCCGGCATTTT. The V and J genes are TRBV4-3 and TRBJ1-5, with 8 bases matching TRBD1. The CDR3 sequence is 15 residues long. Germline V gene lookup returns CDR1 LGHNA and CDR2 YSLEER.

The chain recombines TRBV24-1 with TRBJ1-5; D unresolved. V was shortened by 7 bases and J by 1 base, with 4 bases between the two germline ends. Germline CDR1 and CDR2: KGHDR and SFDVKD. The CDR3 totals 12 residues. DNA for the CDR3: TGTGCCACCAGCGGAAGCAATCAGCCCCAGCATTTT. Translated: CATSGSNQPQHF.

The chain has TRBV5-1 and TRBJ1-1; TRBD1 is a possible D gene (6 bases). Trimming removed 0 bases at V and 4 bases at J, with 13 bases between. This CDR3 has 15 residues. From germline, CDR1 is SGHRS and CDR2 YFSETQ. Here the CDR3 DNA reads TGCGCCAGCAGCTTGGACACTACAGGGACCACTGAAGCTTTCTTT. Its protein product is CASSLDTTGTTEAFF.

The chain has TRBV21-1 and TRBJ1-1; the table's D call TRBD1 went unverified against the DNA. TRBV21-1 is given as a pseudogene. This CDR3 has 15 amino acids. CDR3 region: CASSKATGRLYGAFF. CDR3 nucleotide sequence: TGTGCCAGCAGCAAAGCCACAGGGAGGCTGTACGGGGCTTTCTTT.

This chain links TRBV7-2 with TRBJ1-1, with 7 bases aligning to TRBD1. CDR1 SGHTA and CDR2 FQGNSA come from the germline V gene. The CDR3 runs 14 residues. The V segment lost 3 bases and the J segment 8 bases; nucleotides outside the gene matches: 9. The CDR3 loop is CASSLTGTDPEAFF. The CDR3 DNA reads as TGTGCCAGCAGCTTGACTGGGACAGACCCCGAAGCTTTCTTT.

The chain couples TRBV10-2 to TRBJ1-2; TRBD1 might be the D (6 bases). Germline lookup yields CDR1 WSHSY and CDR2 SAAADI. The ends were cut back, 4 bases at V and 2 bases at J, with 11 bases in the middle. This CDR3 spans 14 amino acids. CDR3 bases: TGCGCCAGCAGTGCCACAGGGTTAAACTATGGCTACACCTTC. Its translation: CASSATGLNYGYTF.

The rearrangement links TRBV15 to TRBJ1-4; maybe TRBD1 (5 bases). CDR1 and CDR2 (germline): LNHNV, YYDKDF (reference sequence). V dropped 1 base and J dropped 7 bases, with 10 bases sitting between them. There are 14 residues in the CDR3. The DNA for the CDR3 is TGTGCCACCAGCAGAGCAGGGTTACTTGAAAAACTGTTTTTT. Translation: CATSRAGLLEKLFF.

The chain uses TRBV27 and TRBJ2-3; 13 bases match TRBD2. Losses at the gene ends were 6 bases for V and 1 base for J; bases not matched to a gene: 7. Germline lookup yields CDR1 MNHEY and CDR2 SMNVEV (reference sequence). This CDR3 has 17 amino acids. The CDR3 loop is CASSTLGTSGGTDTQYF. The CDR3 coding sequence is TGTGCCAGCAGCACCTTAGGGACTAGCGGGGGCACAGATACGCAGTATTTT.

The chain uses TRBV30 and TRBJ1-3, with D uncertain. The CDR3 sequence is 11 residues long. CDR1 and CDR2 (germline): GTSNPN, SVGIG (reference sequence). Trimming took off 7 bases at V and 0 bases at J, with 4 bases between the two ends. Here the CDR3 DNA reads TGTGCCTCAGACTCTGGAAACACCATATATTTT. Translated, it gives CASDSGNTIYF.

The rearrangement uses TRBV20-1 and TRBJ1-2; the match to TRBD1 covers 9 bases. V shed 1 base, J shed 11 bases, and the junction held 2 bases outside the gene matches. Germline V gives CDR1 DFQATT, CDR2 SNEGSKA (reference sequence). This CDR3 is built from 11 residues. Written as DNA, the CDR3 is TGCAGTGCTAGAGTGACAGGGGGATACACCTTC. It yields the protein CSARVTGGYTF.

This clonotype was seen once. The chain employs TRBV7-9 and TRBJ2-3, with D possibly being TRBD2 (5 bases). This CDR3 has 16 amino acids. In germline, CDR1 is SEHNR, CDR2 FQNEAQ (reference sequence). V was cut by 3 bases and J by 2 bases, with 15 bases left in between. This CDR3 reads CASSLALAYDTDTQYF. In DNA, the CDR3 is TGTGCCAGCAGCTTGGCCCTAGCATATGACACAGATACGCAGTATTTT. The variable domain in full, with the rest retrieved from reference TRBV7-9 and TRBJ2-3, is DTGVSQNPRHKITKRGQNVTFRCDPISEHNRLYWYRQTLGQGPEFLTYFQNEAQLEKSRLLSDRFSAERPKGSFSTLEIQRTEQGDSAMYLCASSLALAYDTDTQYFGPGTRLTVL.

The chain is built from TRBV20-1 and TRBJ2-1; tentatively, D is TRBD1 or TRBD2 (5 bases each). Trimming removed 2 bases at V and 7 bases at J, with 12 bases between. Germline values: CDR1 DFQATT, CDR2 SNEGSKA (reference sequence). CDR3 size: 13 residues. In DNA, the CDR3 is TGCAGTGCTAGACGGTCGGGGCTGAATGAGCAGTTCTTC. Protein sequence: CSARRSGLNEQFF.

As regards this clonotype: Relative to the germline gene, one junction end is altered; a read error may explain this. CDR3 DNA sequence: TGTGCCAGCAGTCACTCTAGCGGGAGAGGCACCGGGGAGCTGTTTTTT. Protein product: CASSHSSGRGTGELFF. The chain recombines TRBV6-2 or TRBV6-3 with TRBJ2-2; 10 bases fit TRBD2. This CDR3 comprises 16 residues. CDR1 MNHEY and CDR2 SVGEGT come from the germline V gene.

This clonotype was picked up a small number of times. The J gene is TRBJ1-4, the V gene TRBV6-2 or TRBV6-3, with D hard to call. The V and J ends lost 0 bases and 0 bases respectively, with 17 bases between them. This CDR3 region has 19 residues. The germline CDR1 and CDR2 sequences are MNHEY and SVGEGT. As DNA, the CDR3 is TGTGCCAGCAGTTACTCGAAAAGCGGCTTTACTCCAACTAATGAAAAACTGTTTTTT. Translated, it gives CASSYSKSGFTPTNEKLFF.

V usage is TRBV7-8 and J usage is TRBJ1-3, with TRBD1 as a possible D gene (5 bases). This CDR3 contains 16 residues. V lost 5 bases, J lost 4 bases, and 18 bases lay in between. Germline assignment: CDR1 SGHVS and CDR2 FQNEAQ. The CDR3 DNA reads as TGTGCCAGCAGCCGAAGGGGCGGGTCGCGCGGAAACACCATATATTTT. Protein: CASSRRGGSRGNTIYF.

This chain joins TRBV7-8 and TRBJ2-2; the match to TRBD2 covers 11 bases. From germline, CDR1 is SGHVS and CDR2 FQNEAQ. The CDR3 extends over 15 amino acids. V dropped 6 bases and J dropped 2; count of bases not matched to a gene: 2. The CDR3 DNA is TGTGCCAGCAGAGGGACTAGCGGAAACACCGGGGAGCTGTTTTTT. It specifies CASRGTSGNTGELFF.

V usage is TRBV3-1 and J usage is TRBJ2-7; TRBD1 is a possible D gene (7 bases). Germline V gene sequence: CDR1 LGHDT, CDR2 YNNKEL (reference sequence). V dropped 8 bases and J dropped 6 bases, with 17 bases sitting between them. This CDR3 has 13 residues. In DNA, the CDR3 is TGTGCCAGCGGCATAGGAGGGGGCCTCGAGCAGTACTTC. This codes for CASGIGGGLEQYF.

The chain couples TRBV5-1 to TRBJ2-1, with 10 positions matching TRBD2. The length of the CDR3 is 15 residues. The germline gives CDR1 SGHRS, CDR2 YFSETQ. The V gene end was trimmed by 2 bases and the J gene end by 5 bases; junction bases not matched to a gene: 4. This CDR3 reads CASSFLAGANNEQFF. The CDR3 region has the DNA TGCGCCAGCAGCTTCCTAGCGGGAGCGAACAATGAGCAGTTCTTC. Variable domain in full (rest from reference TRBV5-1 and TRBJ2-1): KAGVTQTPRYLIKTRGQQVTLSCSPISGHRSVSWYQQTPGQGLQFLFEYFSETQRNKGNFPGRFSGRQFSNSRSEMNVSTLELGDSALYLCASSFLAGANNEQFFGPGTRLTVL.

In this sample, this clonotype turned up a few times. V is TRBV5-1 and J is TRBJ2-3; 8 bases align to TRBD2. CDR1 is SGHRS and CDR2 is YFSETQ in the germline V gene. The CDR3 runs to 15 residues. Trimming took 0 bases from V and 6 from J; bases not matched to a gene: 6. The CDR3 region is CASSLDSSGLDTQYF. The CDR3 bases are TGCGCCAGCAGCTTGGATTCTAGCGGGTTGGATACGCAGTATTTT.

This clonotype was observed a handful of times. The CDR3: CSGLGGATNEKLFF. The CDR3 DNA is TGCAGCGGATTAGGGGGTGCAACTAATGAAAAACTGTTTTTT. The rearrangement uses TRBV29-1 and TRBJ1-4; D might be TRBD1 (6 bases). CDR3 size: 14 residues. The V gene's germline CDR1 is SQVTM and CDR2 ANQGSEA. V was trimmed by 7 bases and J by 0 bases, leaving 12 bases between them. The variable domain in full, with the rest retrieved from reference TRBV29-1 and TRBJ1-4, is SAVISQKPSRDICQRGTSLTIQCQVDSQVTMMFWYRQQPGQSLTLIATANQGSEATYESGFVIDKFPISRPNLTFSTLTVSNMSPEDSSIYLCSGLGGATNEKLFFGSGTQLSVL.

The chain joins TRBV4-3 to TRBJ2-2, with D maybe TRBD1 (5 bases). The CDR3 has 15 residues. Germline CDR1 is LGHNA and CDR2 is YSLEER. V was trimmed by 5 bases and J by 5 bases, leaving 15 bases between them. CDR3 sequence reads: CASSTTQGWTGELFF. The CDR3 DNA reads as TGCGCCAGCAGCACCACGCAGGGATGGACCGGGGAGCTGTTTTTT.

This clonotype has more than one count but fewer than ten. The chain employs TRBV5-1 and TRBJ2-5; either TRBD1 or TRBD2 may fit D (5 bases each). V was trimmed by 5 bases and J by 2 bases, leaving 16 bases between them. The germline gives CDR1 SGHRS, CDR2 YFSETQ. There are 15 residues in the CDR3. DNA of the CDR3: TGCGCCAGCAGTCCTTCTCTAGGGACGCAAGAGACCCAGTACTTC. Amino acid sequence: CASSPSLGTQETQYF. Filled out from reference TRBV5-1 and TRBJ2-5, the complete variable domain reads KAGVTQTPRYLIKTRGQQVTLSCSPISGHRSVSWYQQTPGQGLQFLFEYFSETQRNKGNFPGRFSGRQFSNSRSEMNVSTLELGDSALYLCASSPSLGTQETQYFGPGTRLLVL.

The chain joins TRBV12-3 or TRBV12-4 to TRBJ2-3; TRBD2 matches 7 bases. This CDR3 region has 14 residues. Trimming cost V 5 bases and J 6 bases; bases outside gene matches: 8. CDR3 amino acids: CASSPRSSGDTQYF. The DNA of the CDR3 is TGTGCCAGCAGTCCCCGAAGTAGCGGGGATACGCAGTATTTT.

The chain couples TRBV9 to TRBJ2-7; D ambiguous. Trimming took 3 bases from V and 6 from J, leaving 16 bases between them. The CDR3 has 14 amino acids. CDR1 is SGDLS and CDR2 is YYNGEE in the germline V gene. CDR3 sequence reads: CASSGTTTPIEQYF. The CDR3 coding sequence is TGTGCCAGCAGCGGAACAACTACCCCTATCGAGCAGTACTTC.